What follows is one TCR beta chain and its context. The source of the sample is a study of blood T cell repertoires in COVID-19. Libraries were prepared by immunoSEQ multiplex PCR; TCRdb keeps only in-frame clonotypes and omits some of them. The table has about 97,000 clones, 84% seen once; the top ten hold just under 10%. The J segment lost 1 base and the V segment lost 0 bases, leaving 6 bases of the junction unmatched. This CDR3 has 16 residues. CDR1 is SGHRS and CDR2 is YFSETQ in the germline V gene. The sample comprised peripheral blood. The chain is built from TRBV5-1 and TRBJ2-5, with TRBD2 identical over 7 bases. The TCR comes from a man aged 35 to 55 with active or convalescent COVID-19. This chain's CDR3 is CASSLADLAAQETQYF. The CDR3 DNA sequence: TGCGCCAGCAGCTTGGCGGATCTAGCGGCCCAAGAGACCCAGTACTTC.